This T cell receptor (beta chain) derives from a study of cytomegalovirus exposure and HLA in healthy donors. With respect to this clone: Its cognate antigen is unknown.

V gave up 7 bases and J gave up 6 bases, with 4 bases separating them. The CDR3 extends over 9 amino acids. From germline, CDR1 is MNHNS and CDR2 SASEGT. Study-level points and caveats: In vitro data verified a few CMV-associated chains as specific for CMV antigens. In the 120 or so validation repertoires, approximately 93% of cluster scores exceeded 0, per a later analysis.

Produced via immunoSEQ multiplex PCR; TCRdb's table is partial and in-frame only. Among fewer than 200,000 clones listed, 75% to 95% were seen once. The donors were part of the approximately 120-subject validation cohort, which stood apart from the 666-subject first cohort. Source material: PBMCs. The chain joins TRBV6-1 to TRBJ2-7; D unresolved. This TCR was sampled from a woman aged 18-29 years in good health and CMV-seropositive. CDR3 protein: CASKREQYF. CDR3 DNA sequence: TGTGCCAGCAAGCGCGAGCAGTACTTC.